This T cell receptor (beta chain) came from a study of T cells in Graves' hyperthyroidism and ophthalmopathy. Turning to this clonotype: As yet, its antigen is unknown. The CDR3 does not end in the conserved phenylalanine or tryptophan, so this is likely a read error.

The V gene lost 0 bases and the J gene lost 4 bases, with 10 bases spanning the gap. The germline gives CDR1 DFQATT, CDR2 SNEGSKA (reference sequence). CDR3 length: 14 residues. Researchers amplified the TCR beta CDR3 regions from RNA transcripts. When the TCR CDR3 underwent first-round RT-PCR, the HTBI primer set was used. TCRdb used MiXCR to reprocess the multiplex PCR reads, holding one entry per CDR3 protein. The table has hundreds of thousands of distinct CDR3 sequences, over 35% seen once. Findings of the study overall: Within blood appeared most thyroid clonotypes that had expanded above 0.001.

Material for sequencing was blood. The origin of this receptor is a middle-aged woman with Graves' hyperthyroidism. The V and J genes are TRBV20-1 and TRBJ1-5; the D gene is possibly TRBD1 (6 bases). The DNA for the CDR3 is TGCAGTGCTAGAGATCGCAGGGGAAATCAGCCCCAGCATCTT. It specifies CSARDRRGNQPQHL.